This paragraph reports one T cell receptor beta chain. Its antigen is as yet unknown. This specimen comes from a study of siplizumab effects on memory and regulatory T cells. Study-wide results and caveats: Only a minority of proliferating CD4+ or CD8+ clones had an assignable naive or memory phenotype, with roughly 75-96% lacking one. In siplizumab cultures, the suppressive function of proliferating Tregs remained unconfirmed. The average Treg-derived proportion among mappable alloreactive CD4+ clones was roughly 70% with siplizumab versus more than 25% in controls.

Per the germline V gene, CDR1 is LNHDA and CDR2 is SQIVND (reference sequence). The CDR3 is 12 amino acids. V was trimmed by 1 base and J by 7 bases, leaving 7 bases between them. Generated by immunoSEQ multiplex PCR, the TCRdb table keeps only in-frame clones and is missing some. The repertoire holds roughly 120,000 clones, with roughly 92% as singletons. Sequenced material: CD4+ T cells sorted from blood. The V and J genes are TRBV19 and TRBJ1-1; tentatively, D is TRBD1 (5 bases). The clonotype originates from a human donor in good health. Here the CDR3 DNA reads TGTGCCAGTAGTATAGGAAGGGGTGAAGCTTTCTTT. It translates to CASSIGRGEAFF.